These T cell receptor beta chains were read from a single sample in a study of blood T cell repertoires in COVID-19. The assay was immunoSEQ multiplex PCR, and TCRdb's table has in-frame clones only and misses some. The sample records under 150,000 clones, more than 80% being singletons. Sequencing input: peripheral blood. The source is a woman aged 40 to 50 with acute or convalescent COVID-19. CDR3s include the opening cysteine and the closing phenylalanine or tryptophan. D genes are given only for firm matches. Only part of the rows carry a size: once, few, many, or a class if the clone is expanded.

TRBD1,TRBJ2-7,TRBV7-6,once,CASSRRQGAYEQYF,TGTGCCAGCAGCCGTAGACAGGGGGCCTACGAGCAGTACTTC
-,TRBJ2-7,TRBV6-5,-,CASSTDMFRTYEQYF,TGTGCCAGCAGTACGGACATGTTCCGAACCTACGAGCAGTACTTC
-,TRBJ1-1,TRBV2,-,CASNGDYTEAFF,TGTGCCAGCAACGGGGATTACACTGAAGCTTTCTTT
-,TRBJ1-1,TRBV29-1,once,CSVSGNTEAFF,TGCAGCGTTTCCGGGAATACTGAAGCTTTCTTT
-,TRBJ2-3,TRBV29-1,-,CSVHTGSDTQYF,TGCAGCGTTCATACGGGGTCAGATACGCAGTATTTT
-,TRBJ2-1,TRBV18,once,CASSPRGEEQFF,TGTGCCAGCTCACCCCGAGGTGAGGAGCAGTTCTTC
TRBD1,TRBJ2-2,TRBV5-5,-,CASSLAPGQVNTGELFF,TGTGCCAGCAGCTTGGCGCCGGGACAGGTGAACACCGGGGAGCTGTTTTTT
-,TRBJ2-3,TRBV7-2,once,CASSFVPLQLGGSGDTQYF,TGTGCCAGCAGCTTCGTCCCGCTCCAACTAGGGGGATCGGGAGATACGCAGTATTTT
-,TRBJ1-5,TRBV5-1,-,CASSLYGDNQPQHF,TGCGCCAGCAGCTTGTACGGGGATAATCAGCCCCAGCATTTT
TRBD1,TRBJ1-2,TRBV7-8,few,CASSLAGTGDYGYTF,TGTGCCAGCAGCTTAGCCGGGACAGGGGACTATGGCTACACCTTC
TRBD2,TRBJ2-3,TRBV3-1/TRBV3-2,once,CASSPSGGASDTQYF,TGTGCCAGCAGCCCTAGCGGGGGAGCCTCAGATACGCAGTATTTT
TRBD1,TRBJ1-1,TRBV6-5,-,CASRATGGLEAFF,TGTGCCAGCAGGGCAACAGGGGGCTTAGAAGCTTTCTTT
-,TRBJ2-3,TRBV9,-,CASSVGVDFQGYF,TGTGCCAGCAGCGTAGGGGTAGACTTTCAGGGGTATTTT
TRBD2,TRBJ2-7,TRBV7-2,-,CASSFQPPGLAPYEQYF,TGTGCCAGCAGCTTTCAGCCCCCCGGACTAGCCCCCTACGAGCAGTACTTC
-,TRBJ2-5,TRBV7-3,-,CASSLESGRAGGTQYF,TGTGCCAGCAGCTTAGAGAGCGGGCGGGCCGGAGGGACCCAGTACTTC
TRBD1,TRBJ2-1,TRBV12-5,-,CASGFGTGAYNEQFF,TGTGCTAGTGGTTTTGGGACAGGAGCCTACAATGAGCAGTTCTTC
TRBD1,TRBJ1-1,TRBV30,-,CAWSRGEPGGQTFF,TGTGCCTGGTCCCGCGGGGAGCCAGGGGGTCAAACTTTCTTT
TRBD2,TRBJ2-3,TRBV2,-,CASSGGLAGDTQYF,TGTGCCAGCAGTGGCGGACTAGCGGGAGATACGCAGTATTTT
TRBD1,TRBJ1-5,TRBV5-4,-,CASSSDRGINQPQHF,TGTGCCAGCAGCTCCGACAGGGGAATAAATCAGCCCCAGCATTTT
-,TRBJ2-1,TRBV11-2,-,CASSLDLTVGGNEQFF,TGTGCCAGCAGCTTAGATCTAACAGTCGGAGGCAATGAGCAGTTCTTC
-,TRBJ1-5,TRBV3-1/TRBV3-2,-,CASSGAHSNQPQHF,TGTGCCAGCAGCGGGGCCCATAGCAATCAGCCCCAGCATTTT
TRBD1,TRBJ1-2,TRBV6-2/TRBV6-3,-,CASSIDRGYGYTF,TGTGCCAGCAGTATCGACAGGGGCTATGGCTACACCTTC